The 25 T cell receptor beta chains below come from one sample, sequenced in a study of OX40 agonist ivuxolimab in advanced cancers. Produced via immunoSEQ multiplex PCR; TCRdb's table is partial and in-frame only. The data show about 46,000 clones, with around nine tenths seen just once and 14% held by the top ten. This specimen consisted of CD4+ or CD8+ T cells sorted from blood, obtained in a trial of the OX40 agonist ivuxolimab. The receptors originated from an adult with an advanced solid tumor such as melanoma, head and neck, liver or kidney cancer.

This chain links TRBV4-1 with TRBJ2-7, with TRBD1 as a possible D gene (5 bases). This CDR3 has 13 amino acids. CDR1 is MGHRA and CDR2 is YSYEKL in the germline V gene. The V gene lost 0 bases and the J gene lost 3 bases, with 6 bases spanning the gap. As DNA, the CDR3 is TGCGCCAGCAGCCAAGAAGGACACTACGAGCAGTACTTC. Protein sequence: CASSQEGHYEQYF.

CDR3 coding DNA: TGCGCCAGCAGCTTGGCGGCAGGGGGCTACGAGCAGTACTTC. As protein: CASSLAAGGYEQYF. The chain is built from TRBV5-1 and TRBJ2-7; 7 positions match TRBD1. CDR1 is SGHRS, CDR2 YFSETQ, per germline. The CDR3 extends over 14 amino acids. V trimming: 0 bases; J trimming: 3 bases; junction bases outside the gene matches: 3.

This sequence joins TRBV10-3 and TRBJ1-4; D is unclear. The germline V gene encodes CDR1 ENHRY and CDR2 SYGVKD. V lost 3 bases and J 11 bases, leaving 16 bases between the germline ends. The CDR3 runs 14 residues. The CDR3 nucleotides read TGTGCCATCAGTGAAGATGAAATCGTAGGGAAACTGTTTTTT. Its protein product is CAISEDEIVGKLFF.

The chain uses TRBV5-1 and TRBJ1-1; the D gene is possibly TRBD1 (5 bases). Between the trimmed V and J ends, which lost 1 base and 8 bases, there was a span of 15 bases. Germline CDR1 SGHRS, CDR2 YFSETQ. The CDR3 has 14 amino acids. DNA of the CDR3: TGCGCCAGCAGCTTGTTGGGGACTCTCAGGGAAGCTTTCTTT. Encoded protein: CASSLLGTLREAFF.

This clone was observed a handful of times. This chain links TRBV19 with TRBJ1-1; no firm D call. This CDR3 has 12 residues. In germline, CDR1 is LNHDA, CDR2 SQIVND (reference sequence). Trimming pared 5 bases from V and 6 bases from J, leaving 10 bases between. In DNA form, the CDR3 reads TGTGCCAGTAGTCATCTGCGGGCTGAAGCTTTCTTT. This translates into CASSHLRAEAFF.

The chain employs TRBV4-2 and TRBJ2-2; a weak D match, TRBD2 (6 bases). Germline V lookup: CDR1 LGHNA, CDR2 YNFKEQ. Trimming left V 1 base short and J 2 bases short, with 11 bases between. This CDR3 has 16 amino acids. The CDR3 sequence is CASSQGHGTNTGELFF. CDR3 sequence (DNA): TGTGCCAGCAGCCAAGGTCACGGGACTAACACCGGGGAGCTGTTTTTT.

This chain connects TRBV10-1 to TRBJ2-5; TRBD1 matches at 7 bases. This CDR3 is 14 amino acids long. Germline V gene lookup returns CDR1 WNHNN and CDR2 SYGVQD (reference sequence). V lost 2 bases, J lost 4 bases, and 4 bases stayed unmatched. The CDR3 DNA follows: TGCGCCAGCAGTGAGGGGACAGCAAGAGAGACCCAGTACTTC. It specifies CASSEGTARETQYF.

V is TRBV6-5 and J is TRBJ1-4, with a possible D match to TRBD1 (5 bases). The CDR3 is 14 amino acids. The V gene's germline CDR1 is MNHEY and CDR2 SVGAGI. Trimming shortened V by 5 bases and J by 7 bases, and 14 bases separated the two germline ends. In DNA, the CDR3 is TGTGCCAGCAGTCCAATCAGGGTGCGTGAAAAACTGTTTTTT. As protein: CASSPIRVREKLFF.

The rearrangement uses TRBV6-5 and TRBJ2-7, with D perhaps matching TRBD2 (6 bases). This CDR3 contains 15 residues. Germline-derived CDR1 and CDR2 are MNHEY and SVGAGI. V lost 7 bases and J lost 6, with 22 bases in between. The DNA of the CDR3 is TGTGCCAGCACCCGCGCCCTGGAGGGAGGAACCGAGCAGTACTTC. Its translation: CASTRALEGGTEQYF.

This clone came up a few times. The chain combines TRBV4-1 with TRBJ1-4, with D possibly being TRBD1 (5 bases). Germline lookup yields CDR1 MGHRA and CDR2 YSYEKL. The germline V and J ends were trimmed by 0 bases and 3 bases, with 8 bases remaining between them. CDR3 length: 15 residues. DNA for the CDR3: TGCGCCAGCAGCCAAGATGCAGGGTCTAATGAAAAACTGTTTTTT. Amino acids: CASSQDAGSNEKLFF.

The genes are TRBV11-2 and TRBJ2-7; 8 bases are a match to TRBD1. This CDR3 is built from 16 residues. V shed 2 bases, J shed 1 base, and the junction held 7 bases outside the gene matches. Germline values: CDR1 SGHAT, CDR2 FQNNGV. CDR3 coding DNA: TGTGCCAGCAGCTTACTTTGGGGACAGGCATCCTACGAGCAGTACTTC. It is translated as CASSLLWGQASYEQYF.

The CDR3 region is CASRDRTLGDEQFF. CDR3 coding DNA: TGCGCCAGCAGAGACAGGACCTTAGGGGATGAGCAGTTCTTC. V and J are TRBV10-2 and TRBJ2-1; the D gene is possibly TRBD1 (6 bases). The germline V gene encodes CDR1 WSHSY and CDR2 SAAADI. V lost 6 bases and J lost 8, with 17 bases in between. This CDR3 contains 14 residues.

The chain recombines TRBV14 with TRBJ2-1; D perhaps matches TRBD1 (5 bases). The germline V gene has CDR1 SGHDN and CDR2 FVKESK. The length of the CDR3 is 15 residues. Trimming removed 5 bases from V and 3 bases from J, with 14 bases in between. CDR3 sequence reads: CASSFDRKFYNEQFF. Here the CDR3 DNA reads TGTGCCAGCAGCTTCGACAGAAAGTTCTACAATGAGCAGTTCTTC. Variable domain in full (rest from reference TRBV14 and TRBJ2-1): EAGVTQFPSHSVIEKGQTVTLRCDPISGHDNLYWYRRVMGKEIKFLLHFVKESKQDESGMPNNRFLAERTGGTYSTLKVQPAELEDSGVYFCASSFDRKFYNEQFFGPGTRLTVL.

The chain uses TRBV18 and TRBJ2-1; 12 bases fit TRBD2. The CDR3 consists of 18 residues. Germline V gives CDR1 KGHSH, CDR2 LQKENI. V was pared by 1 base and J by 3 bases, with 7 bases of the junction left unmatched. The CDR3 sequence is CASSPRRASGRVYNEQFF. In nucleotides, the CDR3 is TGTGCCAGCTCACCACGGAGGGCTAGCGGGAGGGTCTACAATGAGCAGTTCTTC. Full variable domain (missing parts from reference TRBV18 and TRBJ2-1): NAGVMQNPRHLVRRRGQEARLRCSPMKGHSHVYWYRQLPEEGLKFMVYLQKENIIDESGMPKERFSAEFPKEGPSILRIQQVVRGDSAAYFCASSPRRASGRVYNEQFFGPGTRLTVL.

This chain joins TRBV25-1 and TRBJ1-1; perhaps TRBD1 as D (5 bases). Germline V lookup: CDR1 MGHDK, CDR2 SYGVNS. The germline V and J ends were trimmed by 9 bases and 5 bases, with 16 bases remaining between them. The CDR3 length is 13 residues. In DNA form, the CDR3 reads TGTGCCAGTAAGGGCCCGGGGGGGACTGAAGCTTTCTTT. It encodes CASKGPGGTEAFF.

V is TRBV9 and J is TRBJ1-2; the D gene is possibly TRBD1 (6 bases). CDR1 is SGDLS and CDR2 is YYNGEE in the germline V gene. The CDR3 spans 15 residues. With 3 bases removed from V and 1 base from J, the gap between germline ends came to 13 bases. The CDR3 loop is CASSAPGALNYGYTF. The CDR3 DNA reads TGTGCCAGCAGCGCCCCAGGGGCGCTTAACTATGGCTACACCTTC. Using reference TRBV9 and TRBJ1-2 for the parts outside the CDR3, the full variable domain is DSGVTQTPKHLITATGQRVTLRCSPRSGDLSVYWYQQSLDQGLQFLIQYYNGEERAKGNILERFSAQQFPDLHSELNLSSLELGDSALYFCASSAPGALNYGYTFGSGTRLTVV.

The V gene is TRBV4-2, the J gene TRBJ1-2, with 8 bases aligning to TRBD1. The CDR3 length is 15 residues. Germline CDR1 and CDR2: LGHNA and YNFKEQ. The V segment lost 3 bases and the J segment 5 bases; nucleotides outside the gene matches: 8. In DNA, the CDR3 is TGTGCCAGCAGCCAGGCGGACAGGGTGGGGTATGGCTACACCTTC. Protein: CASSQADRVGYGYTF.

The rearrangement uses TRBV27 and TRBJ1-2, with 7 positions matching TRBD1. CDR1 MNHEY and CDR2 SMNVEV come from the germline V gene (reference sequence). V shed 5 bases and J 2 bases; nucleotides not matched to a gene: 11. This CDR3 has 16 residues. The CDR3 sequence is CASSPRGRGENYGYTF. As DNA, the CDR3 is TGTGCCAGCAGTCCGCGTGGCAGGGGGGAAAACTATGGCTACACCTTC.

V is TRBV5-4 and J is TRBJ2-1, with 7 bases matching TRBD2. Germline CDR1 SGHNT, CDR2 YYREEE (reference sequence). The CDR3 totals 13 residues. V shed 2 bases, J shed 13 bases, and the junction held 9 bases outside the gene matches. The CDR3 loop reads CASSLPGRESQFF. In DNA, the CDR3 is TGTGCCAGCAGCTTACCGGGGAGGGAGAGTCAGTTCTTC.

CDR3 DNA: TGTGCCAGCACACTAGCGGGGTTCTCCGAGCAGTACTTC. Protein product: CASTLAGFSEQYF. V and J are TRBV2 and TRBJ2-7; 10 bases agree with TRBD2. Germline assignment: CDR1 SNHLY and CDR2 FYNNEI. With V trimmed by 7 bases and J by 6 bases, 6 bases remained unmatched. The CDR3 has 13 amino acids.

This clone has a single count. This chain joins TRBV25-1 and TRBJ1-4, with D perhaps TRBD1 (6 bases). The CDR3 length is 15 residues. Germline lookup yields CDR1 MGHDK and CDR2 SYGVNS. V was clipped by 3 bases and J by 5 bases, with 13 bases between them. CDR3 protein: CASSDPGDSNEKLFF. The CDR3 nucleotides read TGTGCCAGCAGTGACCCAGGGGACTCAAATGAAAAACTGTTTTTT.

The chain recombines TRBV5-4 with TRBJ2-7; TRBD1 matches at 11 bases. Per the germline V gene, CDR1 is SGHNT and CDR2 is YYREEE (reference sequence). The CDR3 consists of 15 residues. After removal of 0 bases from V and 3 bases from J, the junction contained 2 bases not matched to a gene. Here the CDR3 reads CASSLGGQGVYEQYF. For the CDR3, the DNA is TGTGCCAGCAGCTTGGGGGGACAGGGGGTCTACGAGCAGTACTTC.

The chain recombines TRBV9 with TRBJ1-5; 8 nucleotides line up with TRBD1. The germline gives CDR1 SGDLS, CDR2 YYNGEE. The CDR3 consists of 19 residues. V dropped 2 bases and J dropped 1; count of bases not matched to a gene: 14. This CDR3 is CASSVRDRQRVRSNQPQHF. Here the CDR3 DNA reads TGTGCCAGCAGCGTTCGGGACAGGCAGAGGGTGAGGAGCAATCAGCCCCAGCATTTT.

The chain couples TRBV5-1 to TRBJ1-1; weak D call: TRBD1 (5 bases). Looked up from germline, CDR1 is SGHRS and CDR2 is YFSETQ. The CDR3 loop spans 14 amino acids. V was clipped by 2 bases and J by 3 bases, with 11 bases between them. The CDR3 region is CASSLFDRHTEAFF. DNA for the CDR3: TGCGCCAGCAGCTTATTCGACAGACACACTGAAGCTTTCTTT.

The chain has TRBV2 and TRBJ1-4, with 11 bases fitting TRBD1. The CDR3 contains 14 residues. After removal of 3 bases from V and 10 bases from J, the junction contained 4 bases not matched to a gene. Germline values: CDR1 SNHLY, CDR2 FYNNEI. CDR3 protein: CASSEDRGQAKLFF. The DNA of the CDR3 is TGTGCCAGCAGTGAGGACAGGGGGCAGGCAAAACTGTTTTTT.